This T cell receptor beta chain was documented in a study of cytomegalovirus exposure and HLA in healthy donors. The PCR ran on 60 Vbeta and 13 Jbeta primers. TCRdb keeps only in-frame clones here, not all; method: immunoSEQ multiplex PCR. The data hold around 150,000 clones, with approximately 82% observed a single time. The CDR3 totals 15 residues. Looked up from germline, CDR1 is SNHLY and CDR2 is FYNNEI. The V gene end was trimmed by 6 bases and the J gene end by 5 bases; junction bases not matched to a gene: 8. The receptor was isolated from a male donor in good health and CMV-seronegative. The specimen sequenced was PBMCs. The chain recombines TRBV2 with TRBJ2-5, with 11 bases matching TRBD1. The DNA for the CDR3 is TGTGCCAGCAGGCTGGGGACAGGGGGTAGGGAGACCCAGTACTTC. It specifies CASRLGTGGRETQYF.